This T cell receptor beta chain appears in the sequencing data of a study of cytomegalovirus exposure and HLA in healthy donors. Findings of the study overall: Analyses of presence and absence presupposed an approximately uniform sequencing depth across donors. Immune exposure information available was restricted to CMV serostatus. When a later analysis was performed, an Asian-associated ancestry cluster reportedly had fewer N-insertions than the approximately 700-donor mean. Some V segments, TRBV6-2 and TRBV6-3 among them, were indistinguishable and were therefore excluded.

Primers: 60 Vbeta forward and 13 Jbeta reverse. Here immunoSEQ multiplex PCR was the method, and the copy in TCRdb shows in-frame clones only, minus some. The sample holds 150,000 or so clones, approximately 86% seen once. This clone was counted a single time. Its antigen is unknown. Germline loops: CDR1 SGDLS, CDR2 YYNGEE. With V trimmed by 0 bases and J by 5 bases, 5 bases remained unmatched. The CDR3 is 15 amino acids. This receptor was identified in a male donor in good health and CMV-seronegative. The sample taken for sequencing was PBMCs. This rearrangement joins TRBV9 to TRBJ2-1; 7 bases match TRBD2. The CDR3 region is CASSVAGGIDNEQFF. CDR3 in DNA: TGTGCCAGCAGCGTAGCGGGGGGAATAGACAATGAGCAGTTCTTC.